The 18 T cell receptor beta chains reported below all come from one sample, sequenced in a study of control samples from healthy donors and cancer patients. Method: immunoSEQ multiplex PCR; TCRdb's copy keeps in-frame clones and lacks some. The sample consists of around 130,000 clones, about 88% of them appearing once. The sequencing sample was made of blood. The receptors stem from a man aged 45 to 65 in good health.

The sample holds one count of this clone. The rearrangement links TRBV3-1 (or the pseudogene TRBV3-2) to TRBJ2-1, with D unclear. Germline lookup yields CDR1 LGHDT and CDR2 YNNKEL (reference sequence). The CDR3 sequence is 16 residues long. With 0 bases removed from V and 3 bases from J, the gap between germline ends came to 12 bases. CDR3 sequence (DNA): TGTGCCAGCAGCCAAGAGGCTCAGCCGGGCTACAATGAGCAGTTCTTC. Translation gives CASSQEAQPGYNEQFF.

The V call is TRBV6-2 or TRBV6-3, the J call TRBJ1-1, with D possibly TRBD1 on 6 matching bases. Between the trimmed V and J ends, which lost 0 bases and 0 bases, there was a span of 11 bases. Germline V gene data show CDR1 as MNHEY and CDR2 as SVGEGT. The CDR3 consists of 16 residues. DNA of the CDR3: TGTGCCAGCAGTTACTCTCGGACAGAAATGAACACTGAAGCTTTCTTT. This encodes CASSYSRTEMNTEAFF.

The chain is built from TRBV5-4 and TRBJ1-1; 9 positions match TRBD1. This CDR3 region has 14 residues. V shed 6 bases and J 3 bases; nucleotides not matched to a gene: 6. Germline V CDR1 and CDR2: SGHNT, YYREEE (reference sequence). The CDR3 loop is CASTYTGGYTEAFF. CDR3 sequence (DNA): TGTGCCAGCACCTACACAGGGGGCTACACTGAAGCTTTCTTT.

The chain has TRBV15 and TRBJ2-7; D unclear. This CDR3 is 13 amino acids long. Germline V CDR1 and CDR2: LNHNV, YYDKDF (reference sequence). Trimming took 5 bases from V and 5 from J, leaving 13 bases between them. Written as DNA, the CDR3 is TGTGCCACCAGCCCCCGCACTGCACACGAGCAGTACTTC. Amino acids: CATSPRTAHEQYF.

The CDR3 sequence is CASSQVTSSSYNEQFF. CDR3 bases: TGCGCCAGCAGCCAAGTAACGAGTAGCTCCTACAATGAGCAGTTCTTC. This rearrangement joins TRBV4-1 to TRBJ2-1; D is unresolved. The CDR3 has 16 amino acids. Looked up from germline, CDR1 is MGHRA and CDR2 is YSYEKL. V was cut by 1 base and J by 0 bases, with 10 bases left in between.

The chain couples TRBV5-4 to TRBJ2-7, with no clear D. This CDR3 contains 12 residues. Trimming pared 3 bases from V and 6 bases from J, leaving 10 bases between. Germline V CDR1 and CDR2: SGHNT, YYREEE (reference sequence). This CDR3 reads CASSSWLREQYF. The CDR3 DNA reads as TGTGCCAGCAGCTCTTGGCTCCGCGAGCAGTACTTC.

This clone was observed a handful of times. The genes are TRBV7-8 and TRBJ2-6; D is undetermined. Per germline, CDR1 SGHVS and CDR2 FQNEAQ. Deletions cut 5 bases from V and 2 bases from J, with 7 bases between. The length of the CDR3 is 14 residues. The CDR3 bases are TGTGCCAGCAGCCGAGGCCCTGGGGCCAACGTCCTGACTTTC. Protein: CASSRGPGANVLTF.

The V and J genes are TRBV4-1 and TRBJ2-7; 10 bases agree with TRBD1. This CDR3 region has 16 residues. Losses at the gene ends were 1 base for V and 7 bases for J; bases not matched to a gene: 10. Germline CDR1 MGHRA, CDR2 YSYEKL. CDR3 in DNA: TGCGCCAGCAGCCAAGCGCCCGGGACAGGGGCTGGTGAGCAGTACTTC. Translated: CASSQAPGTGAGEQYF.

This clone was detected once. The chain couples TRBV6-5 to TRBJ2-1; the D is unclear. Germline values: CDR1 MNHEY, CDR2 SVGAGI. V was shortened by 2 bases and J by 8 bases, with 13 bases between the two germline ends. The CDR3 covers 14 residues. In DNA, the CDR3 is TGTGCCAGCAGTTACGGTGGTGGGGTCCATGAGCAGTTCTTC. Translated: CASSYGGGVHEQFF.

This clone was observed many times. The gene calls are TRBV7-8 and TRBJ2-4; possibly TRBD1 or TRBD2 for D (5 bases each). Trimming left V 6 bases short and J 0 bases short, with 15 bases between. This CDR3 contains 16 residues. Germline assignment: CDR1 SGHVS and CDR2 FQNEAQ. In nucleotides, the CDR3 is TGTGCCAGCAGTTCCAGCACAGGACTAGCCAAAAACATTCAGTACTTC. This sequence encodes CASSSSTGLAKNIQYF.

The chain employs TRBV29-1 and TRBJ2-6; the D gene could be TRBD1 or TRBD2 (7 bases each). This CDR3 comprises 13 residues. In germline, CDR1 is SQVTM, CDR2 ANQGSEA. CDR3 in DNA: TGCAGTGCAGGGGGGGATGGGGCCAACGTCCTGACTTTC. Translating it yields CSAGGDGANVLTF.

V is TRBV5-1 and J is TRBJ1-4; TRBD1 matches at 10 bases. The CDR3 sequence is 15 residues long. The V gene's germline CDR1 is SGHRS and CDR2 YFSETQ. With V trimmed by 4 bases and J by 6 bases, 6 bases remained unmatched. The CDR3, as DNA: TGCGCCAGCAGCGGAGGGGGGACAGGGGATGAAAAACTGTTTTTT. Translation: CASSGGGTGDEKLFF.

The rearrangement links TRBV9 to TRBJ2-3, with TRBD1 matching 10 bases. Trimming at V came to 0 bases and at J to 4 bases, leaving 2 bases not matched to a gene. The CDR3 extends over 15 amino acids. Germline CDR1 is SGDLS and CDR2 is YYNGEE. CDR3 in amino acids: CASSVVGQGSDTQYF. CDR3 nucleotide sequence: TGTGCCAGCAGCGTAGTGGGACAGGGGTCAGATACGCAGTATTTT. Full variable domain (outside the CDR3, taken from reference TRBV9 and TRBJ2-3): DSGVTQTPKHLITATGQRVTLRCSPRSGDLSVYWYQQSLDQGLQFLIQYYNGEERAKGNILERFSAQQFPDLHSELNLSSLELGDSALYFCASSVVGQGSDTQYFGPGTRLTVL.

The chain carries TRBV24-1 and TRBJ2-1; 11 nucleotides line up with TRBD2. This CDR3 is built from 16 residues. The germline V gene has CDR1 KGHDR and CDR2 SFDVKD. V shed 4 bases and J 7 bases; nucleotides not matched to a gene: 8. The CDR3: CATSESSGGARNEQFF. CDR3 bases: TGTGCCACCAGTGAAAGTAGCGGGGGGGCGAGGAATGAGCAGTTCTTC.

V usage is TRBV7-9 and J usage is TRBJ2-1, with 10 nucleotides matching TRBD1. Germline V gene lookup returns CDR1 SEHNR and CDR2 FQNEAQ (reference sequence). V shed 1 base, J shed 8 bases, and the junction held 14 bases outside the gene matches. This CDR3 comprises 18 residues. This CDR3 reads CASSLVGRGQGIRDEQFF. CDR3 coding DNA: TGTGCCAGCAGCTTAGTCGGTAGGGGACAGGGGATTAGGGATGAGCAGTTCTTC.

The rearrangement links TRBV28 to TRBJ1-1; TRBD1 aligns across 8 bases. Trimming at V came to 2 bases and at J to 0 bases, leaving 8 bases not matched to a gene. The germline V gene has CDR1 MDHEN and CDR2 SYDVKM. This CDR3 region has 17 residues. CDR3 in DNA: TGTGCCAGCAGTTTACGGGGGACAGGCTCCATGAACACTGAAGCTTTCTTT. It specifies CASSLRGTGSMNTEAFF.

This clone has only one observation. The V call is TRBV5-1, the J call TRBJ2-3; TRBD2 agrees at 12 bases. Looked up from germline, CDR1 is SGHRS and CDR2 is YFSETQ. The CDR3 sequence is 16 residues long. Trimming took 3 bases from V and 4 from J; bases not matched to a gene: 6. CDR3 DNA: TGCGCCAGCAGCTCGTCTAGCGGGGGGGCCGCAGATACGCAGTATTTT. Translated: CASSSSSGGAADTQYF.

The J gene is TRBJ2-7, the V gene TRBV18, with 7 bases aligning to TRBD1. Losses at the gene ends were 5 bases for V and 0 bases for J; bases not matched to a gene: 4. Germline CDR1 and CDR2: KGHSH and LQKENI. This CDR3 has 14 residues. CDR3 protein: CASSRQGISYEQYF. CDR3 nucleotides: TGTGCCAGCTCAAGACAGGGAATCTCCTACGAGCAGTACTTC. The whole variable domain, filled in from reference TRBV18 and TRBJ2-7, reads NAGVMQNPRHLVRRRGQEARLRCSPMKGHSHVYWYRQLPEEGLKFMVYLQKENIIDESGMPKERFSAEFPKEGPSILRIQQVVRGDSAAYFCASSRQGISYEQYFGPGTRLTVT.